This is a list of T cell receptor beta chains from one sample in a study of Ad26.COV2.S vaccination and SARS-CoV-2 variants. Data came from immunoSEQ multiplex PCR; TCRdb stores just in-frame clones and leaves some out. The data show 200,000 to 300,000 clones, roughly nine tenths seen once. Sample: peripheral blood, taken in a trial of Ad26.COV2.S vaccine versus placebo. All receptors derive from a person aged 18-60 years who received the Ad26.COV2.S COVID-19 vaccine or a placebo. Each CDR3 is given without its conserved first and last residue. Each record gives: J gene, V gene, CDR3 protein.

j_gene: TRBJ1-1; v_gene: TRBV7-6; CDR3aa: ASSLARGVNTEAF
j_gene: TRBJ2-1; v_gene: TRBV4-3; CDR3aa: ASSQGRGYSYNEQF
j_gene: TRBJ2-1; v_gene: TRBV6-4; CDR3aa: ASSDSDVIAGGPSEQF
j_gene: TRBJ1-2; v_gene: TRBV6-5; CDR3aa: ASLEPGQLLYGYT
j_gene: TRBJ1-5; v_gene: TRBV4-3; CDR3aa: ASSQDVQGNQPQH
j_gene: TRBJ1-3; v_gene: TRBV7-3; CDR3aa: ASSRDRGNTIY
j_gene: TRBJ1-1; v_gene: TRBV13; CDR3aa: ASSLGQGNTEAF
j_gene: TRBJ2-5; v_gene: TRBV10-3; CDR3aa: AISAHGTTETQY
j_gene: TRBJ2-5; v_gene: TRBV5-1; CDR3aa: ASSFSGRAVETQY
j_gene: TRBJ2-4; v_gene: TRBV19; CDR3aa: ASSGGRARSGKNIQY
j_gene: TRBJ2-7; v_gene: TRBV11-2; CDR3aa: ASSSMGQGNYEQY
j_gene: TRBJ1-1; v_gene: TRBV7-9; CDR3aa: ASSVQGLGTEAF
j_gene: TRBJ2-5; v_gene: TRBV2; CDR3aa: ASKHNRAGREETQY
j_gene: TRBJ2-4; v_gene: TRBV3-1/TRBV3-2; CDR3aa: ASSQDLYRDDQY
j_gene: TRBJ1-4; v_gene: TRBV9; CDR3aa: ASSLGGMGRDEKLF
j_gene: TRBJ1-1; v_gene: TRBV7-9; CDR3aa: ASSLASGARAF
j_gene: TRBJ1-3; v_gene: TRBV7-2; CDR3aa: ASSSTGARNTIY
j_gene: TRBJ2-2; v_gene: TRBV2; CDR3aa: ASSVPDGGTNTGELF
j_gene: TRBJ2-6; v_gene: TRBV7-3; CDR3aa: ASSLGASGANVLT
j_gene: TRBJ1-3; v_gene: TRBV19; CDR3aa: ASMRALYGGNTIY
j_gene: TRBJ1-5; v_gene: TRBV16; CDR3aa: ASSRGPGKDNQPQH
j_gene: TRBJ1-6; v_gene: TRBV2; CDR3aa: ASSPPPGIRSYNSPLH
j_gene: TRBJ2-1; v_gene: TRBV6-2/TRBV6-3; CDR3aa: ASSYRRVDNEQF
j_gene: TRBJ1-1; v_gene: TRBV4-1; CDR3aa: ASSRVGTEAF
j_gene: TRBJ1-2; v_gene: TRBV9; CDR3aa: ASSPDGINYGYT
j_gene: TRBJ1-1; v_gene: TRBV30; CDR3aa: AAQRAREAF
j_gene: TRBJ2-1; v_gene: TRBV30; CDR3aa: AWSIGYNEQF
j_gene: TRBJ1-4; v_gene: TRBV6-5; CDR3aa: ASSYGYPRNEKLF
j_gene: TRBJ2-5; v_gene: TRBV7-9; CDR3aa: ASSLIRSKGDQETQY
j_gene: TRBJ1-2; v_gene: TRBV9; CDR3aa: ASSVDLFWADGYT
j_gene: TRBJ1-4; v_gene: TRBV5-6; CDR3aa: ASSFQGPGEKLF